This paragraph reports one T cell receptor beta chain. No antigen is known for it. TCRdb recomputed calls from the reads with MiXCR, one row per CDR3 protein. Of roughly 990,000 distinct CDR3 sequences listed, roughly 30% are singletons. V shed 4 bases, J shed 0 bases, and the junction held 6 bases outside the gene matches. This CDR3 has 15 residues. Per the germline V gene, CDR1 is DFQATT and CDR2 is SNEGSKA (reference sequence). The sample originates from a study of T cell repertoires in cytomegalovirus infection. The wider study: Alongside well-studied HLA-B-restricted CMV epitopes, recently identified HLA-C-restricted CMV epitopes were also used. The public TCR beta signatures pointed to both CMV infection and matching HLA type.

Whole-study findings and limits: CMV carriers with the relevant HLA were identified by cumulative public TCR beta family frequency.

The source of this sequence is a human donor in good health (CMV status not recorded). Some clones in this sample may be carry-over from other donors' samples. The material was cultured CD8+ T cells from PBMCs, obtained from culture after CMV antigen stimulation. This chain connects TRBV20-1 to TRBJ2-1; 7 bases align to TRBD2. As DNA, the CDR3 is TGCAGTGCTACGACTAGCACGAGCTCCTACAATGAGCAGTTCTTC. Its protein product is CSATTSTSSYNEQFF.